This record looks at one T cell receptor (beta chain) sequence and its context. The data are from a study of blood T cell repertoires in COVID-19. At the level of the study: Researchers got acute and convalescent COVID-19 samples from the United States, Italy and Spain. PBMCs, B-cell-depleted T cells, or T cells provided the cDNA or gDNA that made up the material.

Authors' processing steps: Researchers report that nucleated cell counts were estimated from reference gene primer amplification. Repertoires were generated with immunoSEQ multiplex PCR, while TCRdb's copy carries only in-frame clones and drops some. Clonal size and the V and J genes are those of that table, whereas D and trimming came from the DNA. The sample includes more than 100,000 clones, about four fifths of them seen just once. Input material: peripheral blood. The clonotype comes from a woman older than 75 with acute or convalescent COVID-19.

The CDR3 loop reads CSVVHGYTGELFF. As DNA, the CDR3 is TGCAGCGTTGTCCACGGGTACACCGGGGAGCTGTTTTTT. V is TRBV29-1 and J is TRBJ2-2; D is ambiguous. Trimming shortened V by 4 bases and J by 3 bases, and 9 bases separated the two germline ends. The CDR3 sequence is 13 residues long. In germline, CDR1 is SQVTM, CDR2 ANQGSEA.